This is a list of T cell receptor beta chains from one sample in a study of T cell repertoires in cytomegalovirus infection. Via MiXCR, TCRdb re-called the reads, giving one row per CDR3 protein. The sample comprises 200,000 or so distinct CDR3 sequences, 25% to 30% of which are singletons, and 30% to 40% rests with the top ten. Material for sequencing was PBMCs. These receptors all stem from a human donor in good health (CMV status not recorded). Some clones in this sample may be carry-over from other donors' samples. The CDR3 runs from the conserved cysteine through the conserved F or W. A D gene is named only where the DNA matches it firmly. Size is stated for part of the rows, as once, few or many counts, or as a class when the clone is expanded.

CASSLGDRDDGYTF TGTGCCAGCAGCTTAGGGGACAGGGACGATGGCTACACCTTC TRBV7-4 TRBD1 NA TRBJ1-2
CASSTSRSGEAFF TGTGCCAGCAGCACCTCGAGGAGTGGTGAAGCTTTCTTT TRBV7-3 NA many TRBJ1-1
CASSQEVPGELFF TGTGCCAGCAGCCAAGAAGTTCCCGGGGAGCTGTTTTTT TRBV3-1 NA NA TRBJ2-2
CASSLGQDTEAFF TGTGCCAGCAGTTTGGGACAGGACACTGAAGCTTTCTTT TRBV12-3/TRBV12-4 TRBD1 NA TRBJ1-1
CASSAEALYGYTF TGTGCCAGCAGCGCGGAGGCCCTCTATGGCTACACCTTC TRBV7-2 NA many TRBJ1-2
CASSENPSGSYEQYF TGTGCCAGCAGTGAAAACCCTAGCGGATCCTACGAGCAGTACTTC TRBV6-1 TRBD2 NA TRBJ2-7
CASSGGREVHNEQFF TGTGCCAGCAGCGGGGGCAGGGAGGTCCACAATGAGCAGTTCTTC TRBV7-9 NA NA TRBJ2-1
CASSQDYGRLYGYTF TGTGCCAGCAGCCAAGATTATGGCAGACTCTATGGCTACACCTTC TRBV4-2 NA NA TRBJ1-2
CASSQGVALRAFF TGTGCCAGCAGCCAGGGGGTTGCTCTCAGGGCTTTCTTT TRBV7-2 TRBD1 NA TRBJ1-1
CASSSAGPYNEQFF TGTGCCAGCAGTTCGGCAGGACCTTACAATGAGCAGTTCTTC TRBV12-3/TRBV12-4 NA many TRBJ2-1
CASGGITDTQYF TGTGCCAGCGGCGGGATCACAGATACGCAGTATTTT TRBV7-2 NA many TRBJ2-3
CASSQVGDSDAFF TGTGCCAGCAGCCAAGTGGGGGACAGTGATGCTTTCTTT TRBV14 TRBD1 NA TRBJ1-1
CASSYAPYANTEAFF TGTGCCAGCAGCTATGCCCCCTACGCGAACACTGAAGCTTTCTTT TRBV7-2 NA many TRBJ1-1
CASSPLAGAGDTQYF TGTGCCAGCAGTCCTCTAGCGGGGGCCGGAGATACGCAGTATTTT TRBV6-2/TRBV6-3 TRBD2 few TRBJ2-3
CASSQGGRTGGYTF TGTGCCAGCAGCCAGGGGGGCCGTACTGGAGGCTACACCTTC TRBV6-2/TRBV6-3 TRBD1 NA TRBJ1-2
CASTPDRADNSPLHF TGTGCCAGCACACCCGACAGGGCGGATAATTCACCCCTCCACTTT TRBV18 TRBD1 few TRBJ1-6
CASSLDTTNTDTQYF TGTGCCAGCAGCTTAGATACTACCAACACAGATACGCAGTATTTT TRBV7-9 NA once TRBJ2-3
CASSIAGQGPKEAEAFF TGTGCCAGTAGTATAGCAGGACAGGGCCCTAAGGAAGCTGAAGCTTTCTTT TRBV19 TRBD1 NA TRBJ1-1
CSAGQGPGNYGYTF TGCAGTGCTGGACAGGGGCCGGGGAACTATGGCTACACCTTC TRBV20-1 TRBD1 few TRBJ1-2
CASSYSIARNTEAFF TGTGCCAGCAGTTACTCGATCGCAAGGAACACTGAAGCTTTCTTT TRBV6-8 NA NA TRBJ1-1
CASTRPGQGADTQYF TGTGCCAGCACCCGACCGGGACAGGGAGCAGATACGCAGTATTTT TRBV2 TRBD1 NA TRBJ2-3
CASSLVGPGNQPQHF TGTGCCAGCAGCTTGGTGGGGCCTGGCAATCAGCCCCAGCATTTT TRBV7-2 NA many TRBJ1-5
CASSLGGGGAGNEQFF TGTGCCAGCAGCTTAGGAGGCGGGGGGGCGGGCAATGAGCAGTTCTTC TRBV7-6 TRBD2 few TRBJ2-1
CATSRDGNLWGSTEAFF TGTGCCACCAGCAGAGATGGGAACCTTTGGGGGAGCACTGAAGCTTTCTTT TRBV15 NA NA TRBJ1-1
CASSYSGTANEKLFF TGCGCCAGCAGCTACTCCGGGACAGCGAATGAAAAACTGTTTTTT TRBV5-1 TRBD1 NA TRBJ1-4
CASSQVFTYEQYF TGCGCCAGCAGCCAAGTATTTACCTACGAGCAGTACTTC TRBV4-1 NA few TRBJ2-7
CASSSGTEIYTQYF TGTGCCAGCAGCTCCGGGACAGAAATTTATACGCAGTATTTT TRBV7-2 TRBD1 few TRBJ2-3
CASSLNGDRETQYF TGTGCCAGCAGCTTGAATGGGGATCGAGAGACCCAGTACTTC TRBV5-5 NA NA TRBJ2-5
CASSLQGGGSPLHF TGTGCCAGCAGTTTGCAGGGGGGTGGTTCACCCCTCCACTTT TRBV12-3/TRBV12-4 TRBD1 NA TRBJ1-6
CASSPGQGLQSSYNEQFF TGTGCCAGCAGCCCTGGACAGGGGCTACAGAGCTCCTACAATGAGCAGTTCTTC TRBV7-8 TRBD1 NA TRBJ2-1
CASSHGGVNTEAFF TGTGCCAGCAGTCACGGGGGGGTAAACACTGAAGCTTTCTTT TRBV7-9 NA NA TRBJ1-1
CASSGTGQETQYF TGCGCCAGCAGTGGAACGGGACAAGAGACCCAGTACTTC TRBV4-1 NA few TRBJ2-5
CATSDPGAKTINEQFF TGTGCCACCAGTGATCCCGGGGCCAAGACCATCAATGAGCAGTTCTTC TRBV24-1 NA NA TRBJ2-1
CASTSAGGFTRDEKLFF TGTGCCAGCACTAGTGCAGGGGGCTTTACTCGGGATGAAAAACTGTTTTTT TRBV7-8 TRBD1 few TRBJ1-4
CASKKNEGQLLYGYTF TGTGCCAGTAAAAAGAACGAAGGACAACTACTCTATGGCTACACCTTC TRBV19 NA few TRBJ1-2
CASSYTGTLRDTQYF TGTGCCAGCAGCTACACCGGGACTCTACGTGATACGCAGTATTTT TRBV7-9 NA few TRBJ2-3
CSVEDLARTGQYF TGCAGCGTTGAAGACCTCGCGCGAACGGGGCAGTACTTC TRBV29-1 NA NA TRBJ2-7
CASSLEQHEKLFF TGTGCCAGCAGCTTAGAACAACACGAAAAACTGTTTTTT TRBV7-2 NA NA TRBJ1-4
CASSLGGLTTNEKLFF TGTGCCAGCAGCTTAGGAGGCCTCACAACTAATGAAAAACTGTTTTTT TRBV7-9 NA NA TRBJ1-4
CSSRKGGDTQYF TGCAGCTCCCGCAAGGGCGGTGATACGCAGTATTTT TRBV29-1 NA NA TRBJ2-3
CSATTGPGGYEQYF TGCAGTGCTACGACAGGGCCGGGTGGCTACGAGCAGTACTTC TRBV20-1 TRBD1 many TRBJ2-7
CASRGSGQAYEQYF TGTGCCAGCAGAGGCTCAGGACAGGCCTACGAGCAGTACTTC TRBV6-6 TRBD1 NA TRBJ2-7
CASGQASSYNEQFF TGTGCCAGTGGGCAGGCAAGCTCCTACAATGAGCAGTTCTTC TRBV2 NA few TRBJ2-1
CSARDRGVQPQHF TGCAGTGCTAGAGATCGGGGTGTGCAGCCCCAGCATTTT TRBV20-1 NA NA TRBJ1-5
CASSQGAGGYYEQYF TGCGCCAGCAGCCAAGGGGCAGGGGGCTACTACGAGCAGTACTTC TRBV4-3 TRBD1 few TRBJ2-7
CASSLKIGYGYTF TGTGCCAGCAGTTTAAAGATCGGCTATGGCTACACCTTC TRBV27 NA NA TRBJ1-2
CASSLAVRGAEAFF TGTGCCAGCAGCTTAGCTGTGCGGGGCGCTGAAGCTTTCTTT TRBV7-8 NA many TRBJ1-1
CSVGGFDSGNTIYF TGCAGCGTTGGGGGGTTTGACTCTGGAAACACCATATATTTT TRBV29-1 NA few TRBJ1-3
CASRILTEAFF TGTGCCAGCCGAATATTAACTGAAGCTTTCTTT TRBV12-3/TRBV12-4 NA few TRBJ1-1
CASSGGPDTGELFF TGTGCCAGCAGTGGGGGGCCCGACACCGGGGAGCTGTTTTTT TRBV2 NA NA TRBJ2-2
CASSYNRVTEAFF TGTGCCAGCAGTTACAACCGGGTCACTGAAGCTTTCTTT TRBV6-6 NA few TRBJ1-1